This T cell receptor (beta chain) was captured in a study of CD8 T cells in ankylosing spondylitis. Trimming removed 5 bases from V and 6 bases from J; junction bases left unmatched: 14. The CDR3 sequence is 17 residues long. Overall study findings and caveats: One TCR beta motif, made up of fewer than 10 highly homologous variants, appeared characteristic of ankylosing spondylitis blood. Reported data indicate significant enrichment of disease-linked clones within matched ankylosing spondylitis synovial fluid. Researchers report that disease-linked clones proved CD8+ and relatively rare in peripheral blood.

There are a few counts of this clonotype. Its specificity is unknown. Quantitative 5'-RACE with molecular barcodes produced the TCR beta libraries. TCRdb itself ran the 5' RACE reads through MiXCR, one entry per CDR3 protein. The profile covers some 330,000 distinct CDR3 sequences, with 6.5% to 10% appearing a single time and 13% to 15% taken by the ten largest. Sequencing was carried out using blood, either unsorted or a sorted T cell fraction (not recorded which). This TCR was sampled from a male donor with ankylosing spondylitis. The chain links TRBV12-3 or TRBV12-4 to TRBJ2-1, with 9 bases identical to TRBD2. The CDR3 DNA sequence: TGTGCCAGCAGTCCAGGAGGGGGGACTAGCACCGTCAATGAGCAGTTCTTC. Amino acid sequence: CASSPGGGTSTVNEQFF.